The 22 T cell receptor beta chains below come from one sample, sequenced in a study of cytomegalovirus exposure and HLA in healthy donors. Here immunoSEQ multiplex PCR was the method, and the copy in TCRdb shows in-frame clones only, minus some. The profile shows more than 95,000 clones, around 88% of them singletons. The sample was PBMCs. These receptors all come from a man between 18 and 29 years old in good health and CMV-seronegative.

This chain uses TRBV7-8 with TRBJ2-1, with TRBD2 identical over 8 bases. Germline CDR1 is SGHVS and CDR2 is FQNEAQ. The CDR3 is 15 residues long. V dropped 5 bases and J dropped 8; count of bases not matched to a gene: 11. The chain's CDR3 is CASSQRMTSADEQFF. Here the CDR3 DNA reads TGTGCCAGCAGCCAACGAATGACTAGCGCCGATGAGCAGTTCTTC.

CDR3 sequence (DNA): TGTGCCTGGGCGAGCGGGGGGGGCTACGAGCAGTACTTC. This codes for CAWASGGGYEQYF. V usage is TRBV30 and J usage is TRBJ2-7, with 10 bases aligning to TRBD2. The CDR3 is 13 residues long. Trimming at V came to 5 bases and at J to 3 bases, leaving 4 bases not matched to a gene. Germline V gene lookup returns CDR1 GTSNPN and CDR2 SVGIG (reference sequence). Complete variable domain (other parts from reference TRBV30 and TRBJ2-7): SQTIHQWPATLVQPVGSPLSLECTVEGTSNPNLYWYRQAAGRGLQLLFYSVGIGQISSEVPQNLSASRPQDRQFILSSKKLLLSDSGFYLCAWASGGGYEQYFGPGTRLTVT.

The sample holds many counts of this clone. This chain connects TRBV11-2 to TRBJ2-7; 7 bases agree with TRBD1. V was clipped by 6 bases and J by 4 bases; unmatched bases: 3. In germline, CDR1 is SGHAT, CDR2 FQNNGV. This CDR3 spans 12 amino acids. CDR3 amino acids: CASRKGAYEQYF. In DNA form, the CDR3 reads TGTGCCAGCAGAAAGGGGGCTTACGAGCAGTACTTC.

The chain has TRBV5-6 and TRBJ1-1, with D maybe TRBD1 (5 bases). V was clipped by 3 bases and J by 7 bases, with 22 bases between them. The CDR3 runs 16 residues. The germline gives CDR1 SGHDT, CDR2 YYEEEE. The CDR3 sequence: CASSSKETDLGIEAFF. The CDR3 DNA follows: TGTGCCAGCAGCTCGAAAGAGACAGACCTTGGGATTGAAGCTTTCTTT.

This chain's CDR3 is CASRSLAGVLDTQYF. CDR3 sequence (DNA): TGCGCCAGCCGCTCACTAGCGGGGGTTCTTGATACGCAGTATTTT. The J gene is TRBJ2-3, the V gene TRBV5-1; 11 bases line up with TRBD2. V shed 7 bases and J 6 bases; nucleotides not matched to a gene: 10. Germline V gives CDR1 SGHRS, CDR2 YFSETQ. The CDR3 totals 15 residues.

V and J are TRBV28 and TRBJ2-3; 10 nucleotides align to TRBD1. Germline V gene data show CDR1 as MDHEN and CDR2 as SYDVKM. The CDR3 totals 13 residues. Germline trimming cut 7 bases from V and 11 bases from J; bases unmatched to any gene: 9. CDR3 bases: TGTGCCAGCAAGGGACAGGGGCTTAGAGGGCAGTATTTT. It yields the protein CASKGQGLRGQYF.

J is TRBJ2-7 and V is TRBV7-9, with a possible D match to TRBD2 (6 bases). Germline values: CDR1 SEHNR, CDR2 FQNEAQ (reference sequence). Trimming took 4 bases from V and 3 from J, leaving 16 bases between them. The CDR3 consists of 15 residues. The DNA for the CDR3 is TGTGCCAGCAGCTCAGCCCGCGGGGCCAACTACGAGCAGTACTTC. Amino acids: CASSSARGANYEQYF.

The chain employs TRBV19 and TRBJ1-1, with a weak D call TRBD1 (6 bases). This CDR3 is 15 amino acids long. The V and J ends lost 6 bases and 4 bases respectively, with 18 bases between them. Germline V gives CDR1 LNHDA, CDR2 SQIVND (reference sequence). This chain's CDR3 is CASRRIEQGGTEAFF. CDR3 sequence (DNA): TGTGCCAGTAGAAGGATTGAACAGGGTGGCACTGAAGCTTTCTTT.

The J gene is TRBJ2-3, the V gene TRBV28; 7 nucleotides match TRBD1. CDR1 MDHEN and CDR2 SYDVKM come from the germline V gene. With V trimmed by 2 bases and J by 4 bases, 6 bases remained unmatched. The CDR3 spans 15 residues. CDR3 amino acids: CASSLDREGSDTQYF. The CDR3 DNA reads TGTGCCAGCAGTTTAGACAGGGAAGGGTCAGATACGCAGTATTTT.

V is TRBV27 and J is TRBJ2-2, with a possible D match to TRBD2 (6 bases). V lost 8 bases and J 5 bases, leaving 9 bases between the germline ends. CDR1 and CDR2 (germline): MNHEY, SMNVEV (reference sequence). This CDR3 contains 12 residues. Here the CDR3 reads CASGRGTGELFF. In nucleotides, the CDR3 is TGTGCCAGCGGGCGGGGAACCGGGGAGCTGTTTTTT.

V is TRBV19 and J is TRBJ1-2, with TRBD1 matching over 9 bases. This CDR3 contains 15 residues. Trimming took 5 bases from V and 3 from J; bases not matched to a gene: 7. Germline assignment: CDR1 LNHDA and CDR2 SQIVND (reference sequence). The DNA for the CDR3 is TGTGCCAGTAGTCCCCGGGACAGGGTGGACTATGGCTACACCTTC. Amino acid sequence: CASSPRDRVDYGYTF. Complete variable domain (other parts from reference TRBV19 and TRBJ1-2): DGGITQSPKYLFRKEGQNVTLSCEQNLNHDAMYWYRQDPGQGLRLIYYSQIVNDFQKGDIAEGYSVSREKKESFPLTVTSAQKNPTAFYLCASSPRDRVDYGYTFGSGTRLTVV.

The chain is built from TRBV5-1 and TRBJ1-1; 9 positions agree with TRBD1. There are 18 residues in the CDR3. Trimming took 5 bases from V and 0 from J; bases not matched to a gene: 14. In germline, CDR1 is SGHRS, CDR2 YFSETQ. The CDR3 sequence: CASRMAVPGQGLNTEAFF. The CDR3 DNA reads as TGCGCCAGCAGAATGGCCGTCCCGGGACAGGGCTTGAACACTGAAGCTTTCTTT.

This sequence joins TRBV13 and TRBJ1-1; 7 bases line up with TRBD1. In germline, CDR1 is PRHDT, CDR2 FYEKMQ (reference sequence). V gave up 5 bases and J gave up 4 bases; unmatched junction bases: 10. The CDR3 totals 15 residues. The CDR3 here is CASSTNTGVGTEAFF. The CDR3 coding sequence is TGTGCCAGCAGCACAAACACAGGGGTTGGCACTGAAGCTTTCTTT.

As DNA, the CDR3 is TGCAGCGTTGTGGGAAGCGGGAGGGTGGCGGAGACCCAGTACTTC. This gives the protein CSVVGSGRVAETQYF. The rearrangement links TRBV29-1 to TRBJ2-5; 10 bases agree with TRBD2. The CDR3 extends over 15 amino acids. The germline V gene encodes CDR1 SQVTM and CDR2 ANQGSEA. The V gene end was trimmed by 4 bases and the J gene end by 5 bases; junction bases not matched to a gene: 10.

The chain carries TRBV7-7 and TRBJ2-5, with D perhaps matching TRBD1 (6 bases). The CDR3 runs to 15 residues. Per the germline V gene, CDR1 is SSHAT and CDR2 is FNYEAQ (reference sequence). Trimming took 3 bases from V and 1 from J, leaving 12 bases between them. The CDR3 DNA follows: TGTGCCAGCAGCTTCCAGACAGGTCTCCAAGAGACCCAGTACTTC. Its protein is CASSFQTGLQETQYF.

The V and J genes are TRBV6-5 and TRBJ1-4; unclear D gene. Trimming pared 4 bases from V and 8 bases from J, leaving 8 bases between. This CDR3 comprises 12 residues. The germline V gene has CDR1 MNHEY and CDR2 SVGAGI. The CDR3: CASSFYEEKLFF. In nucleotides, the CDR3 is TGTGCCAGCAGTTTCTACGAGGAAAAACTGTTTTTT.

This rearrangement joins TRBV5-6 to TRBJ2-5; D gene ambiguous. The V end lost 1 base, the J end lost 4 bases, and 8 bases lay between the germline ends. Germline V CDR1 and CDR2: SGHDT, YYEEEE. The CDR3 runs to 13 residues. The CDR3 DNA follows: TGTGCCAGCAGCTTGATAGCTCTAGAGACCCAGTACTTC. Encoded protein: CASSLIALETQYF.

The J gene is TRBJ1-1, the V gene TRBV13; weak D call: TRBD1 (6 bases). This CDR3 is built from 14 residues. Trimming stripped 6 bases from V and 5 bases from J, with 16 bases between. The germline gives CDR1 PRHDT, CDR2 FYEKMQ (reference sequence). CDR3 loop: CASSLQGMETEAFF. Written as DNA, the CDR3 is TGTGCCAGCAGTCTACAGGGAATGGAAACTGAAGCTTTCTTT. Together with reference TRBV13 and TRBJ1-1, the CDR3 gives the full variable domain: AAGVIQSPRHLIKEKRETATLKCYPIPRHDTVYWYQQGPGQDPQFLISFYEKMQSDKGSIPDRFSAQQFSDYHSELNMSSLELGDSALYFCASSLQGMETEAFFGQGTRLTVV.

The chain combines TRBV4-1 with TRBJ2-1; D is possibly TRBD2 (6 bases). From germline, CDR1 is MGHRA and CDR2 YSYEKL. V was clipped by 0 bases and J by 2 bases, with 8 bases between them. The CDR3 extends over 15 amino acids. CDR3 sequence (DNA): TGCGCCAGCAGCCAAGAACCGGGAGCCTACAATGAGCAGTTCTTC. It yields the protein CASSQEPGAYNEQFF.

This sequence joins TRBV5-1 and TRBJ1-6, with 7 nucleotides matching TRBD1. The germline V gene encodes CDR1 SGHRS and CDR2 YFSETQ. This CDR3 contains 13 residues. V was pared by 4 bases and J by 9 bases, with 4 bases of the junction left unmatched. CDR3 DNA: TGCGCCAGCAGCCCACAGGGGTCTTCACCCCTCCACTTT. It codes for CASSPQGSSPLHF.

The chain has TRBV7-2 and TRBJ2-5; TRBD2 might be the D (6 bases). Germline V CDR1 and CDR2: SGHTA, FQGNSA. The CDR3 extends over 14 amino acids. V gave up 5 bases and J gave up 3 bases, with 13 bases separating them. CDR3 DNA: TGTGCCAGCAGCCTACGCTCGGGGGAAGAGACCCAGTACTTC. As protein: CASSLRSGEETQYF.

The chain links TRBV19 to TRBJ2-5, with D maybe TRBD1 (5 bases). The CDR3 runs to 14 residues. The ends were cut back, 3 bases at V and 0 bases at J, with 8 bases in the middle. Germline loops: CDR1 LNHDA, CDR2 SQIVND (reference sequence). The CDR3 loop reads CASSIQGNQETQYF. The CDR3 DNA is TGTGCCAGTAGTATCCAGGGCAACCAAGAGACCCAGTACTTC.